A selection of T cell receptor beta chains follows, all from one sample in a study of shared clonotypes between healthy human individuals. TCRdb's copy holds only in-frame clones and misses some; the assay was immunoSEQ multiplex PCR. The data show approximately 2.4 million clones, 90% to 97% seen once. The material sequenced was naive CD4+ T cells sorted from blood. These receptors all stem from a man younger than 35 in good health. Both conserved end residues are part of each CDR3. Clone size is given for some rows only: seen once, a few or many times, or a class if the clone is expanded.

>TRBV5-4|-
CASSLDQFNYGYTF
>TRBV4-1|-
CASSQGPGQTNYGYTF
>TRBV10-1|few
CASSMTNSGRQFF
>TRBV6-5|-
CASSSGTGGRYGYTF
>TRBV28|once
CASSLMIQGADTQYF
>TRBV6-1|-
CASSAGTVEKLFF
>TRBV27|-
CASSSGTTGQFF
>TRBV6-1|-
CASSRPDSLVQPQHF
>TRBV18|-
CASSRGQGYGYTF
>TRBV19|-
CASSISDSETQYF
>TRBV7-9|-
CASSAGWDNPYEQYF
>TRBV18|-
CASSLEQGNSNQPQHF
>TRBV14|-
CASSQVTYNSPLHF
>TRBV6-1|-
CASSPTTGGYQPQHF
>TRBV2|-
CASTQTPNTGELFF
>TRBV27|once
CASSSAGALAKNIQYF
>TRBV9|-
CASSPLPGANVLTF
>TRBV7-2|few
CASSLNGLPLHF
>TRBV6-5|-
CASRYRGLSYNEQFF
>TRBV6-1|-
CASSGTGAGELFF
>TRBV4-1|-
CASTRGKADNEKLFF
>TRBV5-6|-
CASSSEQGWETQYF